This T cell receptor beta chain is from a study of T cell repertoires in cytomegalovirus infection. Across the study: Newly reported HLA-C-restricted and thoroughly characterized HLA-B-restricted CMV epitopes were employed. Public TCR beta signatures were indicative of both CMV infection and a matching HLA type.

With respect to this clonotype: The antigen is not known.

TCRdb ran MiXCR on the reads and lists one entry per CDR3 protein. Of some 350,000 distinct CDR3 sequences in the sample, 29% were seen once. Sequencing used cultured PBMCs, obtained from culture after CMV antigen stimulation. This receptor was taken from a human donor in good health (CMV status not recorded). Some clones in this sample may be carry-over from other donors' samples.

The DNA of the CDR3 is TGTGCCAGTAGTGCAGACAGACGTGTTTTCACAGATACGCAGTATTTT. It translates to CASSADRRVFTDTQYF. The chain carries TRBV19 and TRBJ2-3, with a possible D match to TRBD1 (5 bases). Germline CDR1 is LNHDA and CDR2 is SQIVND (reference sequence). CDR3 size: 16 residues. V was shortened by 5 bases and J by 2 bases, with 17 bases between the two germline ends.